This T cell receptor beta chain stems from a study of T cell responses to AZD1222 COVID-19 vaccine. Turning to this clone: The antigen is unknown.

General observations from the study: Dominant CD4 TCR responses targeted spike regions 160-218 and 743-854. Nearly half of spike-specific TCRs reportedly go after variant regions that carry no mutations. Only a handful of AZD1222 recipients, more than five in all, had baseline seropositivity.

The CDR3 is made up of 13 amino acids. Germline CDR1 and CDR2: MGHDK and SYGVNS. Deletions cut 5 bases from V and 8 bases from J, with 15 bases between. The repertoire was sequenced with immunoSEQ multiplex PCR; TCRdb's copy has only in-frame clones and lacks some. The sample holds around 100,000 clones, about nine tenths seen once. Sequences were derived from peripheral blood, sampled on day 0 of AZD1222 vaccination. The sequence derives from an adult in good health. The V gene is TRBV25-1, the J gene TRBJ1-2; D unresolved. CDR3 sequence: CASSYDSLRGYTF. The CDR3 bases are TGTGCCAGCAGTTACGATTCACTCCGGGGCTACACCTTC.